This T cell receptor beta chain was recovered during a study of monozygotic twins with inflammatory bowel disease. From the 5' RACE reads, TCRdb lists one entry per CDR3 protein and no DNA. The data include under 350,000 distinct CDR3 sequences; the top ten clones carry less than 6.5%. Germline V lookup: CDR1 SGHTA, CDR2 FQGNSA. The CDR3 length is 14 residues. The receptor was derived from a human donor with ulcerative colitis or Crohn's disease, or a healthy co-twin of an affected twin (not recorded which). The chain couples TRBV7-2 to TRBJ1-5; TCRdb's D call of TRBD1 is untestable without DNA. The sample comprised blood. This CDR3 is CASSWGQGNQPQHF.